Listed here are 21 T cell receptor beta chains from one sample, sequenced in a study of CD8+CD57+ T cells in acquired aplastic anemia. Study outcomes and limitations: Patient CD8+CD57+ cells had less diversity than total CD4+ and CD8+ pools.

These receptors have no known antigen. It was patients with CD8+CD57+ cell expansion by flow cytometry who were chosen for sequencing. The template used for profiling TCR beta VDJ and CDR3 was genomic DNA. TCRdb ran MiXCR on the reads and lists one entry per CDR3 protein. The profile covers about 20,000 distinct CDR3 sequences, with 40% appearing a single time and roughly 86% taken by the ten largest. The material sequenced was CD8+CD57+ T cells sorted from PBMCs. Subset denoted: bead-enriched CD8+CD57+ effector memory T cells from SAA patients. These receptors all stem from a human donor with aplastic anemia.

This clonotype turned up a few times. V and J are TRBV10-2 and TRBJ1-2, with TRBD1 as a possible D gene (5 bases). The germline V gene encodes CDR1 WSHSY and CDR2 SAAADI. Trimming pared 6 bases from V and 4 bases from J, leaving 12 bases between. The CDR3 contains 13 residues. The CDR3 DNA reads TGCGCCAGCAGCCCCGGGACCCTCTATGGCTACACCTTC. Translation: CASSPGTLYGYTF.

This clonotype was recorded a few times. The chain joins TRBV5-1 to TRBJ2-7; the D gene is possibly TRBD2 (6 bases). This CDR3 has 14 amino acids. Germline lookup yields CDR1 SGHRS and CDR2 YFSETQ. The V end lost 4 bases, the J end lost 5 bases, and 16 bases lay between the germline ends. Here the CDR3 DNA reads TGCGCCAGCAGCATCGGGGACGGGAGCAACGAGCAGTACTTC. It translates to CASSIGDGSNEQYF.

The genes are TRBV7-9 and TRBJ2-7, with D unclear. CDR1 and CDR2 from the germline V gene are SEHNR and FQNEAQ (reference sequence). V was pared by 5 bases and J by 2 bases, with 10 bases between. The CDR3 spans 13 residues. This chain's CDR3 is CASSVNRAYEQYV. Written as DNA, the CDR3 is TGTGCCAGCAGCGTAAACAGAGCCTACGAGCAGTACGTC.

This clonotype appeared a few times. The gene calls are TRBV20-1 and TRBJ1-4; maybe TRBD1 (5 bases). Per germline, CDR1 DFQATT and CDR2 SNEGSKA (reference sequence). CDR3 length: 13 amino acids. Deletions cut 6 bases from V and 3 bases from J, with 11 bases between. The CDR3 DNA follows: TGCAGTGCCACCGGGACCCCTAATGAAAAACTGTTTTTT. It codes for CSATGTPNEKLFF.

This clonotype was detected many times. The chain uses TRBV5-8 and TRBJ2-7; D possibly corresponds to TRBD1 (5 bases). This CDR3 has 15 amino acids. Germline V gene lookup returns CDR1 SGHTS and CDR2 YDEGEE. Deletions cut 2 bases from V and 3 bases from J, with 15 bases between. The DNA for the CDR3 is TGTGCCAGCAGCTTTTCCGAGACAGTCGGCTACGAGCAGTACTTC. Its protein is CASSFSETVGYEQYF.

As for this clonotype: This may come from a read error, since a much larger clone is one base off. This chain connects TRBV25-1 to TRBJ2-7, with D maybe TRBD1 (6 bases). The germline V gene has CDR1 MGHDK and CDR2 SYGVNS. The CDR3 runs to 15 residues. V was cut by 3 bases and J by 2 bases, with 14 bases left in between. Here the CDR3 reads CASSDGRGSPYEQYF. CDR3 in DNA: TGTGCCAGCAGTGATGGCAGGGGATCCCCCTACGAGCAGTACTTC.

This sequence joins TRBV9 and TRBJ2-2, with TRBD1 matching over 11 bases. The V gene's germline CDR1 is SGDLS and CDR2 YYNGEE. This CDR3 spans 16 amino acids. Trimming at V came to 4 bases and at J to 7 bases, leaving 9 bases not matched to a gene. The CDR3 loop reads CASSFWTGGIGGELFF. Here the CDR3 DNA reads TGTGCCAGCAGCTTCTGGACAGGGGGCATCGGCGGGGAGCTGTTTTTT.

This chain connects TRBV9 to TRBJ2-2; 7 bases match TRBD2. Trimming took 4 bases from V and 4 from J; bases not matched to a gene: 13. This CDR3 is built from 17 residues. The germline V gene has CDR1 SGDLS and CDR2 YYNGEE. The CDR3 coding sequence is TGTGCCAGCAGCATGAGCTGGGGGGGTCGACTCACCGGGGAGCTGTTTTTT. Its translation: CASSMSWGGRLTGELFF.

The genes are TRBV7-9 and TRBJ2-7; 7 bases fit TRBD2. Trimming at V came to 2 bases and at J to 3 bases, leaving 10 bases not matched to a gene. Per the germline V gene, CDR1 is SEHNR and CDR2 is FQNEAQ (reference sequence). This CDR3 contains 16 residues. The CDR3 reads CASSLWVAGDNYEQYF. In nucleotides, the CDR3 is TGTGCCAGCAGCTTATGGGTGGCGGGGGATAACTACGAGCAGTACTTC.

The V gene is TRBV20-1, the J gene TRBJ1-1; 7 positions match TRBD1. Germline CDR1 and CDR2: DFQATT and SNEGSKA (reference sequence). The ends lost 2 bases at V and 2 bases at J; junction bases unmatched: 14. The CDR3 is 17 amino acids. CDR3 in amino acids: CSARTGTAGRFNTEAFF. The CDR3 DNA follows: TGCAGTGCTAGAACCGGGACAGCGGGAAGGTTCAACACTGAAGCTTTCTTT.

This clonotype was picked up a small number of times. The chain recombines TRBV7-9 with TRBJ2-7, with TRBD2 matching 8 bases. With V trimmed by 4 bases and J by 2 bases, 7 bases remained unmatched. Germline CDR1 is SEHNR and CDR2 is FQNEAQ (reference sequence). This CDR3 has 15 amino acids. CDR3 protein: CASSSPGGLTYEQYF. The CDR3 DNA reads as TGTGCCAGCAGCTCACCGGGAGGGCTTACCTACGAGCAGTACTTC.

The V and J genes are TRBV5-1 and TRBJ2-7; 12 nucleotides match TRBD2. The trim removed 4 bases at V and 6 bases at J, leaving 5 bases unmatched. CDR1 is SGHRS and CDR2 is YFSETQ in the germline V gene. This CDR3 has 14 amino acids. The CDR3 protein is CASSPGLAGCEQYF. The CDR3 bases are TGCGCCAGCAGCCCGGGACTAGCGGGTTGCGAGCAGTACTTC. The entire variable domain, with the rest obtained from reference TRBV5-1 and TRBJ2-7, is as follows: KAGVTQTPRYLIKTRGQQVTLSCSPISGHRSVSWYQQTPGQGLQFLFEYFSETQRNKGNFPGRFSGRQFSNSRSEMNVSTLELGDSALYLCASSPGLAGCEQYFGPGTRLTVT.

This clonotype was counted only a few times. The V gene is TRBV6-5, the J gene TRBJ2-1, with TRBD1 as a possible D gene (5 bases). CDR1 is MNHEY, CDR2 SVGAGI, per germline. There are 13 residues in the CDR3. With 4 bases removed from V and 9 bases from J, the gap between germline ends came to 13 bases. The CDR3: CASSFSLQGEQFF. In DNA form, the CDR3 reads TGTGCCAGCAGTTTCTCGCTGCAGGGTGAGCAGTTCTTC.

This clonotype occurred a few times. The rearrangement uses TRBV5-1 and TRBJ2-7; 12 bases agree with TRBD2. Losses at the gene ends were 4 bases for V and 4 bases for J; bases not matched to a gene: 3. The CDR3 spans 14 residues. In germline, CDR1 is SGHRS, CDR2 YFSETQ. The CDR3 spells CASSPGLAGYEQYF. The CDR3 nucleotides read TGCGCCAGCAGCCCGGGACTAGCGGGTTACGAGCAGTACTTC.

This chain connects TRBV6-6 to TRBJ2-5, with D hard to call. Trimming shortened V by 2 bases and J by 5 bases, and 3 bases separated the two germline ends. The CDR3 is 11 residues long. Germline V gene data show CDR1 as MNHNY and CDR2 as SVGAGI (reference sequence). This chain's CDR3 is CASSYRETQYF. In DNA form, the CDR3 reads TGTGCCAGCAGTTACCGCGAGACCCAGTACTTC.

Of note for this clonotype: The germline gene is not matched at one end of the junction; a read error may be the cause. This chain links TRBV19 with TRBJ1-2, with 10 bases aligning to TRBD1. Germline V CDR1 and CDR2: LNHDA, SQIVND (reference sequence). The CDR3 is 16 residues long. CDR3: CASSIYPGTGDPGYAF. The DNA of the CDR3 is TGTGCCAGTAGTATATACCCCGGGACAGGGGATCCTGGCTACGCCTTC.

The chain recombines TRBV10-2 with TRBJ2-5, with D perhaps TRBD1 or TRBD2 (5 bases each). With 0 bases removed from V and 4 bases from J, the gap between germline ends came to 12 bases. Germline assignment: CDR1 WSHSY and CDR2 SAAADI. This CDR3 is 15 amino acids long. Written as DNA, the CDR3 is TGCGCCAGCAGTGAGTCTGGGACGGTTGGAGAGACCCAGTACTTC. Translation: CASSESGTVGETQYF.

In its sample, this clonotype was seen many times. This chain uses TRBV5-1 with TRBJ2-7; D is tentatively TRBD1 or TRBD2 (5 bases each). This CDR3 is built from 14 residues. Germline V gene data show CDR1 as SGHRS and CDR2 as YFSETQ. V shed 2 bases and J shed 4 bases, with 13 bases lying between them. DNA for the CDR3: TGCGCCAGCAGCTTTACGGGACCCCGGTACGAGCAGTACTTC. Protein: CASSFTGPRYEQYF.

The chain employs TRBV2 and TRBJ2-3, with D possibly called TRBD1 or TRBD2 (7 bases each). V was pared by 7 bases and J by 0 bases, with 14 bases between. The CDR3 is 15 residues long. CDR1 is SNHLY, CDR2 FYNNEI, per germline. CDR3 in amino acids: CASTQGGLSTDTQYF. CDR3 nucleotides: TGTGCCAGCACCCAGGGGGGGCTGAGCACAGATACGCAGTATTTT.

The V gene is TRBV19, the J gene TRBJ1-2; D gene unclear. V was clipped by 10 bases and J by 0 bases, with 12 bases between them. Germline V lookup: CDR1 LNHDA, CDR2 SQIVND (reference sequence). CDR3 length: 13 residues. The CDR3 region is CATLDGANYGYTF. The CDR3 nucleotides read TGTGCCACCTTGGACGGAGCTAACTATGGCTACACCTTC. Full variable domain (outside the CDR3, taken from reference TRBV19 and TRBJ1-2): DGGITQSPKYLFRKEGQNVTLSCEQNLNHDAMYWYRQDPGQGLRLIYYSQIVNDFQKGDIAEGYSVSREKKESFPLTVTSAQKNPTAFYLCATLDGANYGYTFGSGTRLTVV.

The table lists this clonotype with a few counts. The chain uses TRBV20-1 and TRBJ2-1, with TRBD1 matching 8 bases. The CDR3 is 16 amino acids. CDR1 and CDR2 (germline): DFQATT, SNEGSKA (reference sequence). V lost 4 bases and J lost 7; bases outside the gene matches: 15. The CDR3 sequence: CSATGPGTGYYNEQFF. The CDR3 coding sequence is TGCAGTGCTACGGGACCCGGGACAGGTTATTATAATGAGCAGTTCTTC.